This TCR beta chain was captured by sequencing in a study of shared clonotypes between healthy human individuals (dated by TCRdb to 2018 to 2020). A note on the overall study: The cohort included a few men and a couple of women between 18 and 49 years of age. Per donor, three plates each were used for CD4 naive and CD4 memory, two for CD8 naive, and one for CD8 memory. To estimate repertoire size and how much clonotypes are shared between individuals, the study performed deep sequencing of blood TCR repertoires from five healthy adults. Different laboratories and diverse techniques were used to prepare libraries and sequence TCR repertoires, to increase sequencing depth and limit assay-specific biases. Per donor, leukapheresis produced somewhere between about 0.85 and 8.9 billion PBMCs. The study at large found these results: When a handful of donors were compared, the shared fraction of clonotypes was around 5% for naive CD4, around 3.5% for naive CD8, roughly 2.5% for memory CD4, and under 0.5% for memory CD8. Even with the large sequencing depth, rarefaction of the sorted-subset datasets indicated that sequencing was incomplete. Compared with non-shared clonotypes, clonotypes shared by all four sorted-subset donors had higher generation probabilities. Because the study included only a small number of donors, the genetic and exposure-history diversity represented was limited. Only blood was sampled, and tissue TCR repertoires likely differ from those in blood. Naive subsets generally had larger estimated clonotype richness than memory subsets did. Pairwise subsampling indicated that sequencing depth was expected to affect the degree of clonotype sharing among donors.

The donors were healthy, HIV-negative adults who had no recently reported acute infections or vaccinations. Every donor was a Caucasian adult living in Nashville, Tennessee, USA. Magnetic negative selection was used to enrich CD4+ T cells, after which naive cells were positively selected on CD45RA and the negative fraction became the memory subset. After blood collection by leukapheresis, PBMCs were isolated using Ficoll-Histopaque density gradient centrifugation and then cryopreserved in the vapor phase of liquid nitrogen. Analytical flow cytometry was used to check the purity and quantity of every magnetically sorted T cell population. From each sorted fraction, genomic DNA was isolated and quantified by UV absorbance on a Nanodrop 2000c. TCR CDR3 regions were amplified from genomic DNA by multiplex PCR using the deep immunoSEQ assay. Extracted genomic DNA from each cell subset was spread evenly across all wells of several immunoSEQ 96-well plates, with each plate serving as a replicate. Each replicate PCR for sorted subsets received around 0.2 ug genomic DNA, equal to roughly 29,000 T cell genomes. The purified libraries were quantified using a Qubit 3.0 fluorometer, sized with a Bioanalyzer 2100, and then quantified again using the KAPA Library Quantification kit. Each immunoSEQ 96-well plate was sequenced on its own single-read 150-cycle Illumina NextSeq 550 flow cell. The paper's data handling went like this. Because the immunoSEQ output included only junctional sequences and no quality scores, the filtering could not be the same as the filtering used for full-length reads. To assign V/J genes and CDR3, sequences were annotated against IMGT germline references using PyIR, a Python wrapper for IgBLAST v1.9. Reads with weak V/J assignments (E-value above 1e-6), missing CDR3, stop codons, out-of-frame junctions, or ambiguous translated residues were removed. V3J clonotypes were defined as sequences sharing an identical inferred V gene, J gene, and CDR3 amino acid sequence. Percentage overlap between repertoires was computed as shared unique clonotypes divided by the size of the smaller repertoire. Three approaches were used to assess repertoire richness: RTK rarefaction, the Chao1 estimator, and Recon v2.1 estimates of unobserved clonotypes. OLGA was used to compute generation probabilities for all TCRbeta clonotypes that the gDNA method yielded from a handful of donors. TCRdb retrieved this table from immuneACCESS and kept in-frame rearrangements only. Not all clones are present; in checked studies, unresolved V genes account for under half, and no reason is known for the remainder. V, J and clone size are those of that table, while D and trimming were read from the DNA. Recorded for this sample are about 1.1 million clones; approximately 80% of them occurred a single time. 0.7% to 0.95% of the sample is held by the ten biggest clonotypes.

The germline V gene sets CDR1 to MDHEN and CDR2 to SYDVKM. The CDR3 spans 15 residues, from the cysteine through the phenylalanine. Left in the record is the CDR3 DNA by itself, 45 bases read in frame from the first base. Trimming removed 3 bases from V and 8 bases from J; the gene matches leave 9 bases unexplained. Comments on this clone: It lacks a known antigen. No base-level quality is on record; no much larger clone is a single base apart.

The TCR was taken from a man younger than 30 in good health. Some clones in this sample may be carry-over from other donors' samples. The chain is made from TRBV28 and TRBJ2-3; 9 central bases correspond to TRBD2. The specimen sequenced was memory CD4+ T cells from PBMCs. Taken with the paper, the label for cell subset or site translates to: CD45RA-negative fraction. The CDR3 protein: CASSLSSGGPGTQYF. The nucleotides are TGTGCCAGCAGTTTGAGTAGCGGGGGCCCGGGTACGCAGTATTTT.